This T cell receptor beta chain was found in a study of glioma-infiltrating T cells. Overall study results and limits: Tissue-blood divergence was below expectation in non-neoplastic patients, above in gliomas.

CDR1 and CDR2 (germline): SGHRS, YFSETQ. Between the trimmed V and J ends, which lost 6 bases and 4 bases, there was a span of 17 bases. The CDR3 sequence is 15 residues long. About this clonotype itself: Its antigen is currently unknown.

The iRepertoire nested amplicon-rescue multiplex PCR amplified TCR alpha and beta CDR3s from RNA. For one-step reverse transcription and amplification, about 90-400 ng of tissue mRNA or PBMC total RNA was used. One entry per CDR3 protein, called by TCRdb with MiXCR from the multiplex PCR reads. The sample lists approximately 190,000 distinct CDR3 sequences, about 32% occurring once. The sample taken for sequencing was glioma tissue, nonneoplastic brain tissue, or PBMCs (not recorded which). This clonotype was obtained from a human donor with low-grade glioma or glioblastoma, undergoing nonglioma brain surgery, or in good health (not recorded which). The rearrangement links TRBV5-1 to TRBJ2-1; the D gene is possibly TRBD1 (6 bases). DNA of the CDR3: TGCGCCAGCACCCAAGGACAGTTGGGTTACAATGAGCAGTTCTTC. Encoded protein: CASTQGQLGYNEQFF.